A single sample gave rise to the 23 T cell receptor beta chains below, sequenced in a study of cytomegalovirus exposure and HLA in healthy donors. The PCR used 60 Vbeta and 13 Jbeta primers. Using immunoSEQ multiplex PCR, the repertoire was profiled, and TCRdb retains in-frame clones only, with some absent. This sample has around 150,000 clones, with roughly 80% found just once. Sequencing was carried out using PBMCs. The receptors derive from a male donor in good health and CMV-seronegative.

This clone occurred once. The V and J genes are TRBV12-5 and TRBJ1-4, with TRBD1 as a possible D gene (6 bases). CDR3 length: 15 amino acids. Trimming took 1 base from V and 12 from J, leaving 18 bases between them. In germline, CDR1 is LGHNT, CDR2 FRNRAP. As DNA, the CDR3 is TGTGCTAGTGGTTTGGGCAACAGGGATCGCAAAGAACTGTTTTTT. Translation: CASGLGNRDRKELFF.

This chain connects TRBV7-3 to TRBJ2-2; tentatively, D is TRBD1 (5 bases). This CDR3 spans 16 amino acids. CDR1 and CDR2 (germline): SGHTA, FQGTGA. V was cut by 2 bases and J by 7 bases, with 17 bases left in between. As DNA, the CDR3 is TGTGCCAGCAGCTTACCAAACCAGGGATTGGACGGGGAGCTGTTTTTT. It encodes CASSLPNQGLDGELFF.

This chain's CDR3 is CASSLATYNEQFF. The CDR3 DNA reads TGTGCCAGCAGCTTAGCGACTTACAATGAGCAGTTCTTC. The chain recombines TRBV7-4 with TRBJ2-1; D unresolved. Germline V gene lookup returns CDR1 SGHVT and CDR2 SQSDAQ. The germline V and J ends were trimmed by 0 bases and 4 bases, with 4 bases remaining between them. There are 13 residues in the CDR3.

The rearrangement joins TRBV5-1 to TRBJ2-3; 10 bases match TRBD1. The CDR3 is made up of 16 amino acids. J gave up 5 bases and V 2 bases, and 8 bases lay outside the gene matches. Germline CDR1 and CDR2: SGHRS and YFSETQ. CDR3 in DNA: TGCGCCAGCAGCTTATACGACAGGGGGCAGATAGATACGCAGTATTTT. It translates to CASSLYDRGQIDTQYF.

The chain combines TRBV4-2 with TRBJ2-3, with 14 bases matching TRBD2. Trimming removed 0 bases from V and 6 bases from J; junction bases left unmatched: 8. Per the germline V gene, CDR1 is LGHNA and CDR2 is YNFKEQ. The CDR3 has 18 amino acids. The CDR3 loop is CASSQDLTSGGARDTQYF. CDR3 in DNA: TGTGCCAGCAGCCAAGATCTGACTAGCGGGGGGGCCAGGGATACGCAGTATTTT.

V and J are TRBV7-2 and TRBJ2-6, with 11 bases aligning to TRBD2. The CDR3 runs to 18 residues. V gave up 1 base and J gave up 1 base; unmatched junction bases: 3. Germline assignment: CDR1 SGHTA and CDR2 FQGNSA. CDR3 sequence: CASSLEGLAVSGANVLTF. DNA for the CDR3: TGTGCCAGCAGCTTAGAGGGACTAGCGGTTTCTGGGGCCAACGTCCTGACTTTC.

The V gene is TRBV6-5, the J gene TRBJ1-4, with 8 bases that match TRBD1. The germline gives CDR1 MNHEY, CDR2 SVGAGI. This CDR3 contains 14 residues. Germline trimming cut 4 bases from V and 7 bases from J; bases unmatched to any gene: 5. The DNA for the CDR3 is TGTGCCAGCAGTTCTCGGACAGGGAGTGAAAAACTGTTTTTT. Its translation: CASSSRTGSEKLFF.

The CDR3 coding sequence is TGTGCCAGCAGTCTTACCGCGGGGGTTCAAGAGACCCAGTACTTC. It specifies CASSLTAGVQETQYF. This sequence joins TRBV7-2 and TRBJ2-5, with 7 bases matching TRBD2. V shed 6 bases, J shed 2 bases, and the junction held 9 bases outside the gene matches. Looked up from germline, CDR1 is SGHTA and CDR2 is FQGNSA. This CDR3 contains 15 residues.

V gene TRBV19 combines with J gene TRBJ1-2, with D hard to call. Germline CDR1 and CDR2: LNHDA and SQIVND (reference sequence). Trimming took off 3 bases at V and 5 bases at J, with 13 bases between the two ends. The CDR3 is 14 residues long. The DNA for the CDR3 is TGTGCCAGTAGTATTCGGGCAGCGGGATATGGCTACACCTTC. Its protein product is CASSIRAAGYGYTF.

The table lists this clone with a count of one. J is TRBJ2-1 and V is TRBV27; TRBD2 aligns across 10 bases. The CDR3 runs to 17 residues. V dropped 4 bases and J dropped 3; count of bases not matched to a gene: 9. Germline loops: CDR1 MNHEY, CDR2 SMNVEV (reference sequence). DNA of the CDR3: TGTGCCAGCAGTTCCCAGATACTAGCGGGATTCTACAATGAGCAGTTCTTC. It specifies CASSSQILAGFYNEQFF.

The V call is TRBV6-5, the J call TRBJ1-3; D might be TRBD1 (5 bases). The CDR3 is 15 residues long. V lost 5 bases to trimming and J lost 0 bases, with 11 bases between them. Germline-derived CDR1 and CDR2 are MNHEY and SVGAGI. The CDR3 DNA reads as TGTGCCAGCAGTACCTACAGGCACTCTGGAAACACCATATATTTT. Translated, it gives CASSTYRHSGNTIYF.

V and J are TRBV28 and TRBJ1-2; D call uncertain. V was cut by 6 bases and J by 3 bases, with 14 bases left in between. Looked up from germline, CDR1 is MDHEN and CDR2 is SYDVKM. This CDR3 has 14 amino acids. DNA of the CDR3: TGTGCCAGCAGCCCGATAGCGGATTACTATGGCTACACCTTC. It translates to CASSPIADYYGYTF.

The chain has TRBV7-9 and TRBJ2-1; D remains ambiguous. This CDR3 has 12 residues. Germline assignment: CDR1 SEHNR and CDR2 FQNEAQ (reference sequence). The V and J ends lost 0 bases and 10 bases respectively, with 7 bases between them. The CDR3 protein is CASSLAGLEQFF. CDR3 DNA sequence: TGTGCCAGCAGCTTAGCGGGCCTAGAGCAGTTCTTC.

The sample holds a few counts of this clone. The chain recombines TRBV9 with TRBJ1-2; no definite D call. This CDR3 region has 13 residues. From germline, CDR1 is SGDLS and CDR2 YYNGEE. The ends were cut back, 0 bases at V and 2 bases at J, with 5 bases in the middle. CDR3 sequence: CASSVDRNYGYTF. In nucleotides, the CDR3 is TGTGCCAGCAGCGTAGACAGAAACTATGGCTACACCTTC.

The V and J genes are TRBV15 and TRBJ2-7, with 7 bases fitting TRBD2. The CDR3 totals 14 residues. The germline gives CDR1 LNHNV, CDR2 YYDKDF (reference sequence). Trimming cost V 0 bases and J 12 bases; bases outside gene matches: 11. The CDR3 spells CATSRDLQGLTRYF. The CDR3 nucleotides are TGTGCCACCAGCAGAGATCTGCAGGGACTAACCCGGTACTTC.

J is TRBJ1-1 and V is TRBV19; TRBD1 is a possible D gene (5 bases). V dropped 4 bases and J dropped 0 bases, with 12 bases sitting between them. Germline CDR1 LNHDA, CDR2 SQIVND (reference sequence). The CDR3 loop spans 15 amino acids. CDR3 in amino acids: CASSTGLNMNTEAFF. DNA of the CDR3: TGTGCCAGTAGTACGGGACTGAACATGAACACTGAAGCTTTCTTT.

V gene TRBV7-2 combines with J gene TRBJ1-1; TRBD1 matches at 8 bases. This CDR3 is 12 amino acids long. The trim removed 3 bases at V and 8 bases at J, leaving 2 bases unmatched. Germline V lookup: CDR1 SGHTA, CDR2 FQGNSA. The CDR3 is CASSFRTGEAFF. CDR3 sequence (DNA): TGTGCCAGCAGCTTTAGGACAGGGGAAGCTTTCTTT.

This clone was seen once. This chain joins TRBV27 and TRBJ2-7, with 8 bases fitting TRBD1. J was trimmed by 3 bases and V by 5 bases; bases with no gene match: 6. The CDR3 sequence is 14 residues long. The germline V gene has CDR1 MNHEY and CDR2 SMNVEV (reference sequence). The CDR3 loop is CASSRIGQGYEQYF. The CDR3 nucleotides are TGTGCCAGCAGTCGGATCGGACAGGGCTACGAGCAGTACTTC.

This rearrangement joins TRBV14 to TRBJ2-5; 7 bases map to TRBD2. The DNA matches TRBJ2-7 better at its end, which makes the J call doubtful. Germline lookup yields CDR1 SGHDN and CDR2 FVKESK. The CDR3 is made up of 17 amino acids. The CDR3 nucleotides are TGTGCCAGCAGCCACTCAATTTATCCTAGCGGCTCCTACGAGCAGTACTTC. Translated: CASSHSIYPSGSYEQYF.

The rearrangement uses TRBV4-3 and TRBJ2-7; TRBD1 is a possible D gene (6 bases). V lost 1 base, J lost 1 base, and 11 bases lay in between. The CDR3 contains 15 residues. Per the germline V gene, CDR1 is LGHNA and CDR2 is YSLEER. The CDR3 nucleotides read TGCGCCAGCAGCCAAGGCCGGGACAAATCCTACGAGCAGTACTTC. Translation: CASSQGRDKSYEQYF.

The CDR3 sequence is CASSLGPASGNTGELFF. DNA of the CDR3: TGTGCCAGCAGCTTAGGTCCGGCTAGCGGGAACACCGGGGAGCTGTTTTTT. The chain is built from TRBV7-6 and TRBJ2-2, with 7 bases fitting TRBD2. Germline V gene lookup returns CDR1 SGHVS and CDR2 FNYEAQ. V trimming: 1 base; J trimming: 1 base; junction bases outside the gene matches: 6. This CDR3 region has 17 residues.

This chain joins TRBV9 and TRBJ2-1; tentative D call: TRBD2 (6 bases). This CDR3 has 15 residues. The germline gives CDR1 SGDLS, CDR2 YYNGEE. Between the trimmed V and J ends, which lost 0 bases and 10 bases, there was a span of 17 bases. CDR3 nucleotide sequence: TGTGCCAGCAGCGTAGAAGTGATCGGAGGGAGGGAGCAGTTCTTC. Translation gives CASSVEVIGGREQFF.

The chain uses TRBV27 and TRBJ2-7; possibly TRBD1 for D (5 bases). CDR3 length: 13 residues. The V gene's germline CDR1 is MNHEY and CDR2 SMNVEV (reference sequence). The ends were cut back, 9 bases at V and 2 bases at J, with 14 bases in the middle. The CDR3: CASGRVGPYEQYF. In DNA form, the CDR3 reads TGTGCCAGTGGCAGGGTGGGGCCCTACGAGCAGTACTTC.